This T cell receptor (beta chain) was sequenced for a study of beta chain features in type 1 diabetes. The isolated RNA, all of it, was reverse transcribed, so expressed TCRB transcripts were what got sequenced. Repertoires were generated with immunoSEQ multiplex PCR, while TCRdb's copy carries only in-frame clones and drops some. The sample holds fewer than 900,000 clones; around a sixth are singletons and the top ten take around 0.02%. CD45RO/CCR7/CD25/CD127/CD95/CD27 staining was used to isolate CD4+ naive, central memory, regulatory and stem cell-like memory cells by sorting. Germline V gene data show CDR1 as SGHTA and CDR2 as FQGNSA. CDR3 length: 13 residues. The V segment lost 5 bases and the J segment 8 bases; nucleotides outside the gene matches: 4.

The rearrangement links TRBV7-2 to TRBJ1-2; 11 bases are a match to TRBD1. Sequenced material: naive CD4+ T cells from blood. This receptor was taken from a woman aged 18-30 years in good health. The CDR3 spells CASSTRTGGGYTF. The CDR3 DNA sequence: TGTGCCAGCAGCACGCGGACAGGGGGCGGCTACACCTTC.